This T cell receptor (beta chain) was identified during a study of cytomegalovirus exposure and HLA in healthy donors. The V segment lost 4 bases and the J segment 4 bases; nucleotides outside the gene matches: 9. Germline CDR1 is ENHRY and CDR2 is SYGVKD. CDR3 length: 16 amino acids. Primers included in the PCR were 60 Vbeta and 13 Jbeta primers. Libraries were prepared by immunoSEQ multiplex PCR; TCRdb keeps only in-frame clonotypes and omits some of them. The table has 100,000 to 150,000 clones, 80% to 90% seen once. Study findings and constraints: About 87% or about 30% of the time was how often most TCR beta V segments were productive, according to an earlier analysis.

A note on this clone: The antigen is undetermined.

The sequenced material came from PBMCs. The rearrangement uses TRBV10-3 and TRBJ2-3, with 9 bases fitting TRBD1. This sequence was found in a woman in her twenties or thirties in good health and CMV-seronegative. CDR3 region: CAISGSGQGQADTQYF. The DNA of the CDR3 is TGTGCCATCAGTGGGTCGGGACAGGGTCAGGCAGATACGCAGTATTTT.